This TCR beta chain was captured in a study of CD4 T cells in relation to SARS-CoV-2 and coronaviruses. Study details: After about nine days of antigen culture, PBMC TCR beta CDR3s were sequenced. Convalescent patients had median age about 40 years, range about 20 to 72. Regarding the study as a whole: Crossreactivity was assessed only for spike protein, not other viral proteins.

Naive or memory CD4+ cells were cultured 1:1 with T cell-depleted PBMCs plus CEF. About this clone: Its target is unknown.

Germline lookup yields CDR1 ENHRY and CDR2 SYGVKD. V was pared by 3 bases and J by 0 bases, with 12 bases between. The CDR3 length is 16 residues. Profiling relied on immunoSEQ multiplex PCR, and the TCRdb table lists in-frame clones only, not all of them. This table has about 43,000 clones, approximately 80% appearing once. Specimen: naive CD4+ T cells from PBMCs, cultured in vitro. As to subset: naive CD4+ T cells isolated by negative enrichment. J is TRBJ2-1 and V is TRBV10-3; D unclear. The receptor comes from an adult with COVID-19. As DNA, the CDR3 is TGTGCCATCAGTGACCTAGGTCTCAGCTCCTACAATGAGCAGTTCTTC. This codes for CAISDLGLSSYNEQFF.